This TCR beta chain was recorded in a study of blood T cell repertoires in COVID-19. About the study: There were acute and convalescent COVID-19 samples, and they came from the United States, Italy and Spain.

After removal of 4 bases from V and 4 bases from J, the junction contained 6 bases not matched to a gene. The CDR3 length is 15 residues. The V gene's germline CDR1 is MNHEY and CDR2 SMNVEV (reference sequence). In the study's own analysis: Amplification from reference gene primers served as the basis for estimated nucleated cell counts. Measured with immunoSEQ multiplex PCR; TCRdb has only the in-frame clones, and not every one. The DNA was the basis for D and trimming; V, J and clone size are from that table. Of around 220,000 clones listed, around 88% are singletons. The receptor's source is a man aged 18 to 29 with active or convalescent COVID-19. The sequencing input was peripheral blood. The chain carries TRBV27 and TRBJ2-3; 9 bases are shared with TRBD1. For the CDR3, the DNA is TGTGCCAGCAGTTCCTACAGGGGGCGCGCAGATACGCAGTATTTT. It specifies CASSSYRGRADTQYF.